This T cell receptor (beta chain) was obtained from a study of OX40 agonist ivuxolimab in advanced cancers. A remark on this clone: Its antigen remains unidentified.

Study results and caveats: The mean number of expanded clones was higher in CD8+ T cells than in CD4+.

J lost 2 bases, V lost 4 bases, and 9 bases had no gene match. Germline V gene lookup returns CDR1 SGHRS and CDR2 YFSETQ. This CDR3 has 16 amino acids. The protocol was immunoSEQ multiplex PCR, while the TCRdb copy is restricted to in-frame clones and leaves out a portion. The data show fewer than 200,000 clones, roughly 94% seen once. The source was CD4+ or CD8+ T cells sorted from blood, collected in a trial of the OX40 agonist ivuxolimab. This TCR was sampled from an adult with an advanced solid tumor such as melanoma, head and neck, liver or kidney cancer. The chain has TRBV5-1 and TRBJ2-3; the match to TRBD2 covers 8 bases. The CDR3 protein is CASSPGGSQNTDTQYF. For the CDR3, the DNA is TGCGCCAGCAGCCCGGGAGGGTCCCAAAACACAGATACGCAGTATTTT.